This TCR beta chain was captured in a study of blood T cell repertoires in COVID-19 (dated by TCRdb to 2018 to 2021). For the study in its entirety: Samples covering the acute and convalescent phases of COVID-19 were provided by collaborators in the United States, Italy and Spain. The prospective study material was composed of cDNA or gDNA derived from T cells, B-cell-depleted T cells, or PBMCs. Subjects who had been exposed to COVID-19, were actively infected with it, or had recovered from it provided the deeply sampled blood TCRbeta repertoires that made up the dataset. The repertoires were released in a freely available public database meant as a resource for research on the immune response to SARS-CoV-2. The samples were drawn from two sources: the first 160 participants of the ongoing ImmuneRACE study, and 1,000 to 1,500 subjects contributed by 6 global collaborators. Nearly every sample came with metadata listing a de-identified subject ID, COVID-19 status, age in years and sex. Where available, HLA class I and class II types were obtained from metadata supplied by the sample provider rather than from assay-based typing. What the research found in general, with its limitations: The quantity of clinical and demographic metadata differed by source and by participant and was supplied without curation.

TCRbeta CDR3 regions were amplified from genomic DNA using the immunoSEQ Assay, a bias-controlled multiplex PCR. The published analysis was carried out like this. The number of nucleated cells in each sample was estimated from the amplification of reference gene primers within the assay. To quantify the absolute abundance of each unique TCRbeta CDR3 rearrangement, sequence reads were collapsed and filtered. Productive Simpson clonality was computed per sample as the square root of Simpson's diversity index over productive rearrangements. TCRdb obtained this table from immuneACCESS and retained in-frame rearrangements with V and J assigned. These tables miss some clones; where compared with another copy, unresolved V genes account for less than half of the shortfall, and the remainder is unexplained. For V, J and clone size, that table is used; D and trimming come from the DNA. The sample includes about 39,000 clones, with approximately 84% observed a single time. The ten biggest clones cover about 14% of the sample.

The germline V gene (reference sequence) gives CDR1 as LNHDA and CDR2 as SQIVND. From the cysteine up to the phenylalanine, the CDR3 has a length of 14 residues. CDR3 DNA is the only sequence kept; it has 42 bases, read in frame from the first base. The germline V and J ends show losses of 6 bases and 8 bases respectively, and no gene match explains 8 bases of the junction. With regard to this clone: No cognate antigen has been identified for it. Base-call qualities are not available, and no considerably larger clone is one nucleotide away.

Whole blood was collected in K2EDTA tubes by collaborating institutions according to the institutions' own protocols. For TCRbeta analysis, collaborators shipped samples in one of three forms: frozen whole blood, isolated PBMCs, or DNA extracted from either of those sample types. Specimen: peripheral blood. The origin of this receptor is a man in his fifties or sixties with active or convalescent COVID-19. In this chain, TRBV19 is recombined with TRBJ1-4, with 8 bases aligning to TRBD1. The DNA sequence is TGTGCCAGTAGAAATCAGGGGGCCGGCGAAAAACTGTTTTTT. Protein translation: CASRNQGAGEKLFF. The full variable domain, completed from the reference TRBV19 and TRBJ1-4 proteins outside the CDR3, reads DGGITQSPKYLFRKEGQNVTLSCEQNLNHDAMYWYRQDPGQGLRLIYYSQIVNDFQKGDIAEGYSVSREKKESFPLTVTSAQKNPTAFYLCASRNQGAGEKLFFGSGTQLSVL.